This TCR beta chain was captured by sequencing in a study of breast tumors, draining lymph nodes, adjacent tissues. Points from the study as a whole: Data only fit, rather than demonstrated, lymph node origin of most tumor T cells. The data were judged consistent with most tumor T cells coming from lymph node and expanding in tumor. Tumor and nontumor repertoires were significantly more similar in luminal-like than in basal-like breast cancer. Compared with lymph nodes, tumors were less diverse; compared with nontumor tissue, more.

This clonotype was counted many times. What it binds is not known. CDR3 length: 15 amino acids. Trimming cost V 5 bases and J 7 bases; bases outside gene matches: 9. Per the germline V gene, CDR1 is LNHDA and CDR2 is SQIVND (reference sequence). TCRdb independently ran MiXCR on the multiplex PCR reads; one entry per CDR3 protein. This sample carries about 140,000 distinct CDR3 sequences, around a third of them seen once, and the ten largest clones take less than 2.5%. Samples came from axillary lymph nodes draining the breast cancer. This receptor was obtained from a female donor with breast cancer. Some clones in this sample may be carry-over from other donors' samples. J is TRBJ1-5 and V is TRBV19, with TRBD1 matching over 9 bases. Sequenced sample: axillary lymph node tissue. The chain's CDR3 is CASSPGTGNYQPQHF. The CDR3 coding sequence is TGTGCCAGTAGTCCCGGGACAGGGAACTACCAGCCCCAGCATTTT.